This TCR beta chain came from a study of regulatory T cells in long-lasting Graves disease. Overall study results and limits: More public clonotypes were shared by persistent patients (2,741) than by new patients (around 990). The work looked only at peripheral blood and did not look at thyroid tissue.

Concerning this clonotype itself: Its matching antigen is unknown.

Building of the TCR beta libraries involved iRepertoire HTBI primers and Arm-PCR of CDR3 regions. TCRdb re-called the multiplex PCR reads through MiXCR, storing one row per CDR3 protein. Here the sample spans about 220,000 distinct CDR3 sequences, roughly 18% being singletons. Specified time point: newly diagnosed GD, antithyroid drugs for less than 3 months. Preparation of the TCR library used RNA extracted from PBMCs. Trimming pared 1 base from V and 6 bases from J, leaving 16 bases between. From germline, CDR1 is DFQATT and CDR2 SNEGSKA (reference sequence). The CDR3 consists of 15 residues. Another study also made use of these data, one on T cells in Graves' hyperthyroidism and ophthalmopathy. That source notes: Patients aged 18 to 65 with hyperthyroidism were newly diagnosed, with duration under 2 months. Carried out on the TCR CDR3, a first-round RT-PCR used the HTBI primer set.

The genes are TRBV20-1 and TRBJ1-5; perhaps TRBD1 as D (6 bases). The TCR was taken from a woman in her 30s with Graves disease. The sample in question was peripheral blood mononuclear cells (PBMCs), obtained at new diagnosis, from a patient treated with antithyroid drugs. The CDR3 nucleotides read TGCAGTGCTAGAGTAGTAGGGGGAAGCGGTCAGCCCCAGCATTTT. Its protein product is CSARVVGGSGQPQHF.